This entry features one TCR beta chain sequence. The junction shows a germline mismatch at one end, possibly a read error. This specimen comes from a study of tumor and adjacent non-tumor tissue in lung cancer. Three rounds of nested PCR, following a modified ARM-PCR protocol, produced the TCRbeta library. TCRdb independently ran MiXCR on the multiplex PCR reads; one entry per CDR3 protein. The data contain 47,000 or so distinct CDR3 sequences, around 59% of them singletons. RNA was extracted from bulk tissue without any cell sorting. More than 3 cm separated this lung sample from the edge of the tumor. The germline CDR1 and CDR2 sequences are MDHEN and SYDVKM. The length of the CDR3 is 16 residues.

J is TRBJ2-7 and V is TRBV28, with TRBD1 matching 9 bases. This TCR was sampled from a woman aged 70 to 79 with non-small cell lung cancer. Specimen: distant non-tumor lung tissue. The CDR3 is CAGRPTGTGIPYEQYF. CDR3 bases: TGTGCCGGCAGGCCCACCGGGACAGGGATCCCCTACGAGCAGTACTTC.